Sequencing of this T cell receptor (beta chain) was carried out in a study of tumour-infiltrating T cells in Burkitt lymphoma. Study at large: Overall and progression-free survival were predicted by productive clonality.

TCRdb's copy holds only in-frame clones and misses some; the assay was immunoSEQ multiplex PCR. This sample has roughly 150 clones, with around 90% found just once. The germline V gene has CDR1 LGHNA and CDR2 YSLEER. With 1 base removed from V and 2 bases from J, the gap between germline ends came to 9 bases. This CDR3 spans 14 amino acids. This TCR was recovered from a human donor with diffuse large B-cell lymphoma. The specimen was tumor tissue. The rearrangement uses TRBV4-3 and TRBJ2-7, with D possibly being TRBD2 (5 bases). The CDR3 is CASSQAGGPYEQYF. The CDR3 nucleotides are TGCGCCAGCAGCCAAGCCGGAGGCCCCTACGAGCAGTACTTC.